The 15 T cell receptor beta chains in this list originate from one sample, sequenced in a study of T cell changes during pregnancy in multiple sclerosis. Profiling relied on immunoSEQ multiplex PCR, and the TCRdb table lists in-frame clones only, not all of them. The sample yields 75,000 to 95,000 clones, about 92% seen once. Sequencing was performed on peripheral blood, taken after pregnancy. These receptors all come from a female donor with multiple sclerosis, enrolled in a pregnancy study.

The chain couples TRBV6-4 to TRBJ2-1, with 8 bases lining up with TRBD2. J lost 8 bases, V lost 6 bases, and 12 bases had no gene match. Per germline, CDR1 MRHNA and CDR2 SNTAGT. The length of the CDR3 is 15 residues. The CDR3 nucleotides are TGTGCCAGCAGAAACTTAGCGGGGCGGCGGGATGAGCAGTTCTTC. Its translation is CASRNLAGRRDEQFF.

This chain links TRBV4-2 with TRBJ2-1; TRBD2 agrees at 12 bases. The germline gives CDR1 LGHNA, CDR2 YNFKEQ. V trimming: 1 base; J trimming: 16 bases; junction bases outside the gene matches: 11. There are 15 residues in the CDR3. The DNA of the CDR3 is TGTGCCAGCAGCCAAGGGTCTAGCGGGGGGGCCTCGGAATTCTTC. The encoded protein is CASSQGSSGGASEFF.

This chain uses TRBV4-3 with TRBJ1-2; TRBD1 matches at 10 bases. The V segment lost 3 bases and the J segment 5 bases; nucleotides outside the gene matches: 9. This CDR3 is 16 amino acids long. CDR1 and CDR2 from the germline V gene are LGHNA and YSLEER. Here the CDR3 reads CASSQGTGERGYGYTF. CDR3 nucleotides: TGCGCCAGCAGCCAGGGGACAGGGGAGAGGGGGTATGGCTACACCTTC.

The CDR3 spells CSARQDLYEQYF. DNA of the CDR3: TGCAGCGCGAGACAGGATCTCTACGAGCAGTACTTC. The chain uses TRBV29-1 and TRBJ2-7; D is possibly TRBD1 (6 bases). V lost 7 bases, J lost 3 bases, and 13 bases lay in between. Germline loops: CDR1 SQVTM, CDR2 ANQGSEA. The CDR3 is made up of 12 amino acids.

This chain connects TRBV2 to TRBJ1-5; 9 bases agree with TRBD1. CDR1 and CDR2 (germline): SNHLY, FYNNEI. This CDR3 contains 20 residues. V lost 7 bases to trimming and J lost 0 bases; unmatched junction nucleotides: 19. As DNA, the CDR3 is TGTGCCAGCAACCACGCCTTAGGGGACAGGGAGCGCGATAGCAATCAGCCCCAGCATTTT. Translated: CASNHALGDRERDSNQPQHF.

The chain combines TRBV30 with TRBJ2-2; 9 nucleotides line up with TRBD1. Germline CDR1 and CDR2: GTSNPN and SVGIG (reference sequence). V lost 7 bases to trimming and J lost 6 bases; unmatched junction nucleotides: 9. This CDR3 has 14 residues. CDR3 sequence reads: CAFFRDREAGELFF. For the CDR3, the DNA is TGTGCCTTCTTCCGGGACAGGGAGGCCGGGGAGCTGTTTTTT.

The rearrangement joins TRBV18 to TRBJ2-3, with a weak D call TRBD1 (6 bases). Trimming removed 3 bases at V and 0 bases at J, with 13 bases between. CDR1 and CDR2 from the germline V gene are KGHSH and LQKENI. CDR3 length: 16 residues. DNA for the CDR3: TGTGCCAGCTCACCGGACAGACTTTCTAGCACAGATACGCAGTATTTT. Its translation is CASSPDRLSSTDTQYF.

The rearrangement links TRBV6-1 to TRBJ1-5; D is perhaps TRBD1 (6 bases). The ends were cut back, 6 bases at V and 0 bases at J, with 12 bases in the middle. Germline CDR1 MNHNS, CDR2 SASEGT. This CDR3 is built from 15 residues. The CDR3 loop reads CASRGDTYSNQPQHF. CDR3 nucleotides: TGTGCCAGCAGAGGGGACACTTATAGCAATCAGCCCCAGCATTTT.

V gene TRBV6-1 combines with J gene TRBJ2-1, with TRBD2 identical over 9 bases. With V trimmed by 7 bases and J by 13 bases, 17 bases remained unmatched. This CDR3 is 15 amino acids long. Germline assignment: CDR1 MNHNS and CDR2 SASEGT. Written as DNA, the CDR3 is TGTGCCAGCAATCAAGAGGCTAGCGGGGTAGCCCCCCAGTTCTTC. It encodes CASNQEASGVAPQFF.

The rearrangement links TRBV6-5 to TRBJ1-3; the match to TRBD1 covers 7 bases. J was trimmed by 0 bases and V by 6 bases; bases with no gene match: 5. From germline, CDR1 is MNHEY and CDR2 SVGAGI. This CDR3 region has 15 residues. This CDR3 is CASRQDRISGNTIYF. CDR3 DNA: TGTGCCAGCAGGCAGGACAGGATCTCTGGAAACACCATATATTTT.

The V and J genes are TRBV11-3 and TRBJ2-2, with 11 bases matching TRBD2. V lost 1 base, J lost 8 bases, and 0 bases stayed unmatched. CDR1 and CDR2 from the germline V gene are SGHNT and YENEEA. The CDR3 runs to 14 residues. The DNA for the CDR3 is TGTGCCAGCAGCTTAGGACTAGCGGGAGGGGAGCTGTTTTTT. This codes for CASSLGLAGGELFF.

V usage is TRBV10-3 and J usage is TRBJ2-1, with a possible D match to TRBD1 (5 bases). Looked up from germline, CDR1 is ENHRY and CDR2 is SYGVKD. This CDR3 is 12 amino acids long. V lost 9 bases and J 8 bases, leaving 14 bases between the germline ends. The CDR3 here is CAIGRRADEQFF. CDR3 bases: TGTGCCATAGGTCGCAGGGCCGATGAGCAGTTCTTC.

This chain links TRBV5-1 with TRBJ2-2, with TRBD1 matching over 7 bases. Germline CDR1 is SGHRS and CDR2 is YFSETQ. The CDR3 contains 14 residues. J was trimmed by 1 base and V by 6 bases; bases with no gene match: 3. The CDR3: CASNRGQNTGELFF. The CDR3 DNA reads TGCGCCAGCAACAGGGGACAGAACACCGGGGAGCTGTTTTTT. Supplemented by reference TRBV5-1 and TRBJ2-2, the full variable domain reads KAGVTQTPRYLIKTRGQQVTLSCSPISGHRSVSWYQQTPGQGLQFLFEYFSETQRNKGNFPGRFSGRQFSNSRSEMNVSTLELGDSALYLCASNRGQNTGELFFGEGSRLTVL.

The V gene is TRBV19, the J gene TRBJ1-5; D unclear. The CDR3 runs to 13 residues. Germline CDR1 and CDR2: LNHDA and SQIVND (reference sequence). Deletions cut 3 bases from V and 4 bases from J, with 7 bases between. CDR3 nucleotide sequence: TGTGCCAGTAGTATCGTCTTAAATCAGCCCCAGCATTTT. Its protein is CASSIVLNQPQHF.

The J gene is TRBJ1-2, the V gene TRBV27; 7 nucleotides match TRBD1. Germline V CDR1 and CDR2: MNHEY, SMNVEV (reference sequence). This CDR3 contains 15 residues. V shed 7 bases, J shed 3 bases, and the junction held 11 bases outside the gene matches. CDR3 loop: CASTPHQGEDYGYTF. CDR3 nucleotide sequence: TGTGCCAGCACCCCCCACCAGGGGGAAGACTATGGCTACACCTTC.